This T cell receptor (beta chain) is drawn from a study of blood T cell repertoires in COVID-19. Across the study: COVID-19 samples, acute and convalescent, were from the United States, Italy and Spain. PBMCs, B-cell-depleted T cells, or T cells were the source of the cDNA or gDNA that made up the material.

Trimming cost V 6 bases and J 6 bases, with 12 bases left between them. The CDR3 contains 12 residues. From germline, CDR1 is SGHDT and CDR2 YYEEEE. Assay: immunoSEQ multiplex PCR; the TCRdb copy retains only in-frame clones and omits some. This sample yields 200,000 to 250,000 clones, of which roughly nine tenths are seen a single time; more than 0.95% belongs to the top ten. The chain carries TRBV5-6 and TRBJ1-2; weak D call: TRBD1 (5 bases). The clonotype originates from a man younger than 45 with acute or convalescent COVID-19. The sequencing input was peripheral blood. The CDR3 sequence: CASTLRGNGYTF. The CDR3 coding sequence is TGTGCCAGCACCCTTCGGGGGAATGGCTACACCTTC.